This T cell receptor beta chain is from a study of blood T cell repertoires in COVID-19. In the study overall: COVID-19 samples from acute and convalescent phases originated in the United States, Italy and Spain. PBMCs, B-cell-depleted T cells, or T cells provided the cDNA or gDNA that made up the material.

Original data processing: Estimation of nucleated cell counts relied on the amplification of reference gene primers. Profiling relied on immunoSEQ multiplex PCR, and the TCRdb table lists in-frame clones only, not all of them. V and J calls and clone size are copied from that table; D and trimming were computed from the DNA. The repertoire has over 50,000 clones, around 84% of them found once; the top ten carry around 30%. Sequenced material: peripheral blood. The origin of this receptor is a human donor in a cohort sampled during active COVID-19.

Here the CDR3 reads CASKQAGGRNEKLFF. The CDR3 DNA sequence: TGTGCCAGCAAACAGGCTGGGGGGAGGAATGAAAAACTGTTTTTT. This chain joins TRBV2 and TRBJ1-4; a possible D gene is TRBD1 (5 bases). The ends were cut back, 7 bases at V and 5 bases at J, with 17 bases in the middle. This CDR3 region has 15 residues. CDR1 SNHLY and CDR2 FYNNEI come from the germline V gene.